This T cell receptor (beta chain) was captured in a study of T cell repertoires in cytomegalovirus infection. Overall study: Indicated by public TCR beta signatures were CMV infection and matching HLA type. Notes on the study in general: In two of eight donors, the top clonotype was HLA-C-restricted CMV-specific.

TCRdb independently ran MiXCR on the reads; one entry per CDR3 protein. The sample shows roughly 150,000 distinct CDR3 sequences, around a quarter of them seen only once. Regarding this clonotype: Its antigen is unknown.

The receptor comes from a human donor in good health (CMV status not recorded). Some clones in this sample may be carry-over from other donors' samples. Sequenced: PBMCs.

The CDR3 DNA is TGTGCCAGCAGCTATGGCAGGGGGCGATATTACGAGCAGTACTTC. The encoded protein is CASSYGRGRYYEQYF. This chain links TRBV5-6 with TRBJ2-7, with 8 bases lining up with TRBD1. Germline-derived CDR1 and CDR2 are SGHDT and YYEEEE. The junction had 9 bases not matched to a gene; V was cut back by 3 bases and J by 4 bases. The CDR3 extends over 15 amino acids.